Below are 22 T cell receptor beta chains sequenced from a single sample in a study of blood T cell repertoires in COVID-19. Repertoires were generated with immunoSEQ multiplex PCR, while TCRdb's copy carries only in-frame clones and drops some. The table lists 95,000 to 150,000 clones, around 82% of them singletons. The specimen sequenced was peripheral blood. Receptors were obtained from a man at least 80 years old with active or convalescent COVID-19.

The chain uses TRBV6-2 or TRBV6-3 and TRBJ2-1; the match to TRBD2 covers 10 bases. V shed 3 bases, J shed 5 bases, and the junction held 10 bases outside the gene matches. This CDR3 has 17 residues. CDR1 and CDR2 (germline): MNHEY, SVGEGT. Here the CDR3 reads CASSYSLSGGADNEQFF. CDR3 nucleotides: TGTGCCAGCAGTTATTCCCTGAGCGGGGGGGCAGACAATGAGCAGTTCTTC.

This chain links TRBV4-1 with TRBJ1-2; a possible D gene is TRBD1 (5 bases). CDR3 length equals 14 residues. The germline V and J ends were trimmed by 2 bases and 7 bases, with 14 bases remaining between them. Germline V gene data show CDR1 as MGHRA and CDR2 as YSYEKL. CDR3 sequence (DNA): TGCGCCAGCAGCCAATTCAAGGGGATGGGTGGCTACACCTTC. Its translation: CASSQFKGMGGYTF.

The rearrangement joins TRBV5-5 to TRBJ2-3; D ambiguous. This CDR3 region has 14 residues. Germline V gene sequence: CDR1 SGHKS, CDR2 YYEKEE (reference sequence). Deletions cut 0 bases from V and 3 bases from J, with 8 bases between. Here the CDR3 reads CASSLDPGTDTQYF. The CDR3 DNA reads as TGTGCCAGCAGCTTGGATCCCGGGACAGATACGCAGTATTTT.

V is TRBV11-2 and J is TRBJ1-1; TRBD1 is a possible D gene (5 bases). The CDR3 is made up of 15 amino acids. The germline V and J ends were trimmed by 4 bases and 0 bases, with 12 bases remaining between them. The germline V gene encodes CDR1 SGHAT and CDR2 FQNNGV. CDR3 sequence (DNA): TGTGCCAGCAGCTATCGGACACTCATGAACACTGAAGCTTTCTTT. Its translation is CASSYRTLMNTEAFF.

The V call is TRBV5-1, the J call TRBJ1-1, with D tentatively TRBD1 (6 bases). Deletions cut 4 bases from V and 1 base from J, with 14 bases between. This CDR3 region has 15 residues. Germline V lookup: CDR1 SGHRS, CDR2 YFSETQ. The chain's CDR3 is CASSPMGGANTEAFF. CDR3 nucleotide sequence: TGCGCCAGCAGCCCCATGGGGGGGGCGAACACTGAAGCTTTCTTT.

This clone was observed a few times. V is TRBV9 and J is TRBJ1-3; D gene uncertain. Germline CDR1 and CDR2: SGDLS and YYNGEE. CDR3 length: 14 amino acids. V gave up 4 bases and J gave up 0 bases, with 8 bases separating them. CDR3 loop: CASSPPSSGNTIYF. In DNA, the CDR3 is TGTGCCAGCAGCCCGCCGAGCTCTGGAAACACCATATATTTT.

The chain uses TRBV6-2 or TRBV6-3 and TRBJ2-4; D is ambiguous. V was clipped by 5 bases and J by 7 bases, with 9 bases between them. The CDR3 is 12 amino acids. CDR1 is MNHEY and CDR2 is SVGEGT in the germline V gene. DNA of the CDR3: TGTGCCAGCAGTGGCGGATCCAACATTCAGTACTTC. The encoded protein is CASSGGSNIQYF.

This clone was counted a single time. The chain is built from TRBV12-3 or TRBV12-4 and TRBJ1-5; D is possibly TRBD1 (6 bases). The CDR3 has 13 residues. With 9 bases removed from V and 6 bases from J, the gap between germline ends came to 15 bases. The CDR3 DNA reads TGTGCCAGTGCCACAGGGTGGGCTCAGCCCCAGCATTTT. Translation gives CASATGWAQPQHF.

This chain links TRBV15 with TRBJ1-3; 7 bases align to TRBD1. Germline V lookup: CDR1 LNHNV, CDR2 YYDKDF (reference sequence). V lost 6 bases, J lost 0 bases, and 5 bases stayed unmatched. This CDR3 comprises 15 residues. The CDR3 reads CATSRDSRSGNTIYF. Written as DNA, the CDR3 is TGTGCCACCAGTAGGGACAGCCGCTCTGGAAACACCATATATTTT.

This clone was detected ten times or more. The J gene is TRBJ2-7, the V gene TRBV4-3, with D possibly TRBD1 on 5 matching bases. Deletions cut 0 bases from V and 2 bases from J, with 11 bases between. Germline V gene lookup returns CDR1 LGHNA and CDR2 YSLEER. This CDR3 is 15 amino acids long. CDR3 nucleotides: TGCGCCAGCAGCCAAGAAGGTCAGGGCGCCTACGAGCAGTACTTC. Amino acids: CASSQEGQGAYEQYF.

Here the CDR3 DNA reads TGCGCCAGCAGCCAAGCCAGACAGGGGGGCTATGGCTACACCTTC. It translates to CASSQARQGGYGYTF. This sequence joins TRBV4-3 and TRBJ1-2; TRBD1 matches 9 bases. Germline trimming cut 1 base from V and 4 bases from J; bases unmatched to any gene: 4. The CDR3 covers 15 residues. Germline V gene lookup returns CDR1 LGHNA and CDR2 YSLEER.

The V and J genes are TRBV19 and TRBJ2-6; TRBD1 is a possible D gene (6 bases). The CDR3 length is 16 residues. Germline V lookup: CDR1 LNHDA, CDR2 SQIVND (reference sequence). The V and J ends lost 0 bases and 4 bases respectively, with 10 bases between them. CDR3 sequence: CASSIDRGSGANVLTF. The CDR3 DNA follows: TGTGCCAGTAGTATAGACAGGGGATCCGGGGCCAACGTCCTGACTTTC. The whole variable domain, remainder taken from reference TRBV19 and TRBJ2-6, is DGGITQSPKYLFRKEGQNVTLSCEQNLNHDAMYWYRQDPGQGLRLIYYSQIVNDFQKGDIAEGYSVSREKKESFPLTVTSAQKNPTAFYLCASSIDRGSGANVLTFGAGSRLTVL.

This chain joins TRBV7-6 and TRBJ2-5, with 7 bases matching TRBD1. The CDR3 has 15 residues. Per the germline V gene, CDR1 is SGHVS and CDR2 is FNYEAQ. V lost 5 bases, J lost 0 bases, and 6 bases stayed unmatched. The CDR3 reads CASSGTAIYQETQYF. CDR3 nucleotide sequence: TGTGCCAGCAGCGGGACAGCGATCTACCAAGAGACCCAGTACTTC.

Only one count was recorded for this clone. CDR3 in DNA: TGTGCCAGCAGCTTTGGAAGGGGGCACTATGGCTACACCTTC. Protein sequence: CASSFGRGHYGYTF. This rearrangement joins TRBV7-2 to TRBJ1-2, with 7 bases lining up with TRBD1. The CDR3 runs 14 residues. Trimming cost V 3 bases and J 3 bases; bases outside gene matches: 4. The germline V gene has CDR1 SGHTA and CDR2 FQGNSA. Supplemented by reference TRBV7-2 and TRBJ1-2, the full variable domain reads GAGVSQSPSNKVTEKGKDVELRCDPISGHTALYWYRQSLGQGLEFLIYFQGNSAPDKSGLPSDRFSAERTGGSVSTLTIQRTQQEDSAVYLCASSFGRGHYGYTFGSGTRLTVV.

The sample holds one count of this clone. The chain has TRBV9 and TRBJ2-2; the match to TRBD2 covers 10 bases. The CDR3 is made up of 17 amino acids. V lost 3 bases, J lost 0 bases, and 5 bases stayed unmatched. The germline V gene encodes CDR1 SGDLS and CDR2 YYNGEE. The DNA of the CDR3 is TGTGCCAGCAGCGACACAGCGGGGGGGTCGAACACCGGGGAGCTGTTTTTT. This gives the protein CASSDTAGGSNTGELFF.

The rearrangement uses TRBV28 and TRBJ1-5; 8 bases align to TRBD1. With V trimmed by 2 bases and J by 3 bases, 3 bases remained unmatched. CDR1 is MDHEN and CDR2 is SYDVKM in the germline V gene. This CDR3 region has 15 residues. CDR3 sequence (DNA): TGTGCCAGCAGTTTAAGGGACAGGAACAATCAGCCCCAGCATTTT. Translated, it gives CASSLRDRNNQPQHF.

This clone was seen a single time. The CDR3 coding sequence is TGTGCCAGCAGCTTAACGACTGGCGAGCAGTACTTC. Encoded protein: CASSLTTGEQYF. The chain is built from TRBV7-3 and TRBJ2-7; the D is unclear. Germline values: CDR1 SGHTA, CDR2 FQGTGA. This CDR3 comprises 12 residues. The germline V and J ends were trimmed by 0 bases and 6 bases, with 6 bases remaining between them.

The chain recombines TRBV4-1 with TRBJ2-3, with unresolved D. V dropped 0 bases and J dropped 6 bases, with 10 bases sitting between them. Germline V lookup: CDR1 MGHRA, CDR2 YSYEKL. CDR3 size: 14 residues. CDR3 in DNA: TGCGCCAGCAGCCAAGAAGTCGGTACCGATACGCAGTATTTT. Translating it yields CASSQEVGTDTQYF.

The rearrangement joins TRBV24-1 to TRBJ1-5; D gene unclear. CDR1 and CDR2 (germline): KGHDR, SFDVKD. The germline V and J ends were trimmed by 8 bases and 1 base, with 8 bases remaining between them. The CDR3 runs 13 residues. Written as DNA, the CDR3 is TGTGCCACCAAGGGCGGGAGCAATCAGCCCCAGCATTTT. Amino acid sequence: CATKGGSNQPQHF.

J is TRBJ2-3 and V is TRBV9; tentatively, D is TRBD2 (5 bases). The CDR3 is made up of 15 amino acids. V was pared by 2 bases and J by 3 bases, with 13 bases between. Per germline, CDR1 SGDLS and CDR2 YYNGEE. The CDR3 DNA reads as TGTGCCAGCAGCGTCGCCGACTATAGAACAGATACGCAGTATTTT. Translating it yields CASSVADYRTDTQYF.

The chain is built from TRBV4-1 and TRBJ2-3; possible D gene TRBD2, 6 bases. V shed 0 bases and J shed 0 bases, with 10 bases lying between them. The CDR3 contains 16 residues. Per germline, CDR1 MGHRA and CDR2 YSYEKL. Written as DNA, the CDR3 is TGCGCCAGCAGCCAAGATTTGGGGACTAGCACAGATACGCAGTATTTT. Protein sequence: CASSQDLGTSTDTQYF.

V gene TRBV18 combines with J gene TRBJ1-6; TRBD1 aligns across 8 bases. Germline V gene sequence: CDR1 KGHSH, CDR2 LQKENI. CDR3 length equals 21 residues. The V gene end was trimmed by 3 bases and the J gene end by 0 bases; junction bases not matched to a gene: 16. CDR3 residues: CASSPKGSGQGQSSYNSPLHF. The CDR3 DNA reads as TGTGCCAGCTCACCGAAGGGTTCCGGACAGGGACAAAGCTCCTATAATTCACCCCTCCACTTT.